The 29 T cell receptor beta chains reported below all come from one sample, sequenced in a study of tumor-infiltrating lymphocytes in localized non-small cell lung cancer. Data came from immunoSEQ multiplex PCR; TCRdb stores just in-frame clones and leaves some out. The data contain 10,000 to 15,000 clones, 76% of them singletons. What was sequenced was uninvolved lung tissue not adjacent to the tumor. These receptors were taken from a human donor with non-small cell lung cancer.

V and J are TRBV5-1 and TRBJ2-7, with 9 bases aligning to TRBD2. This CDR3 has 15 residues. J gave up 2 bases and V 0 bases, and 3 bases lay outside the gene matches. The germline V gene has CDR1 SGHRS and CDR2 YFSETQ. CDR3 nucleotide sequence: TGCGCCAGCAGCTTGGGGGCTAGCGGGACCTACGAGCAGTACTTC. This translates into CASSLGASGTYEQYF.

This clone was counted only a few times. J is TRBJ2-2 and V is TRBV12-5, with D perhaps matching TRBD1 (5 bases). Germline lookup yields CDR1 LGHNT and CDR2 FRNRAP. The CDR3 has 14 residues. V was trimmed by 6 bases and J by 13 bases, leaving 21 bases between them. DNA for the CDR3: TGTGCTAGTGGCCCGGGTGACAACCAGGGATCGCTGTTTTTT. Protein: CASGPGDNQGSLFF.

Written as DNA, the CDR3 is TGTGCCAGCAGGACAGGGGGGGATCAGCCCCAGCATTTT. Translated: CASRTGGDQPQHF. The V gene is TRBV6-1, the J gene TRBJ1-5; 9 nucleotides agree with TRBD1. The CDR3 covers 13 residues. The trim removed 6 bases at V and 5 bases at J, leaving 2 bases unmatched. Germline-derived CDR1 and CDR2 are MNHNS and SASEGT.

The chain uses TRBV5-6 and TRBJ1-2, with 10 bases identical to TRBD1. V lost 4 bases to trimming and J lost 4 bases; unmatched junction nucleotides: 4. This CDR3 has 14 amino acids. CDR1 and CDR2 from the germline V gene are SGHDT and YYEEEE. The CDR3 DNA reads TGTGCCAGCAGCCCGGGACAGGGGCTCTATGGCTACACCTTC. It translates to CASSPGQGLYGYTF. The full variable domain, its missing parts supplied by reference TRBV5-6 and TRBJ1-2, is DAGVTQSPTHLIKTRGQQVTLRCSPKSGHDTVSWYQQALGQGPQFIFQYYEEEERQRGNFPDRFSGHQFPNYSSELNVNALLLGDSALYLCASSPGQGLYGYTFGSGTRLTVV.

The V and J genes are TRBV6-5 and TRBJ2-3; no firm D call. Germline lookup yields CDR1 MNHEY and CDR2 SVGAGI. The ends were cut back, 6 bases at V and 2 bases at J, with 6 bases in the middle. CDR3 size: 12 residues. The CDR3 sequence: CASSPNTDTQYF. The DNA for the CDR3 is TGTGCCAGCAGCCCGAACACAGATACGCAGTATTTT.

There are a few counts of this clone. As DNA, the CDR3 is TGTGCCAGTAGCACCTCCGACAGGGGGGACACTGAAGCTTTCTTT. Translating gives CASSTSDRGDTEAFF. The chain uses TRBV19 and TRBJ1-1, with 9 bases identical to TRBD1. Germline CDR1 is LNHDA and CDR2 is SQIVND (reference sequence). The CDR3 sequence is 15 residues long. Trimming at V came to 6 bases and at J to 3 bases, leaving 8 bases not matched to a gene.

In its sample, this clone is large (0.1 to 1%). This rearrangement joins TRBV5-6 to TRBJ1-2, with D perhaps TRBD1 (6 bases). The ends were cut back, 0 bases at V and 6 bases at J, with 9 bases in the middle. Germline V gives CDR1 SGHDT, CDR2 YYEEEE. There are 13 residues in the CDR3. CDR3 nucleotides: TGTGCCAGCAGCTTGGTGGACAGCCATGGCTACACCTTC. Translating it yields CASSLVDSHGYTF.

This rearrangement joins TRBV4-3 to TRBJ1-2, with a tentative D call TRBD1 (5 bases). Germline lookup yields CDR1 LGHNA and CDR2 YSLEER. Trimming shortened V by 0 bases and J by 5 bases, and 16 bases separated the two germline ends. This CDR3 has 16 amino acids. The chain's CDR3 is CASSQESGVAGYGYTF. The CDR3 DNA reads TGCGCCAGCAGCCAAGAAAGTGGGGTTGCAGGGTATGGCTACACCTTC.

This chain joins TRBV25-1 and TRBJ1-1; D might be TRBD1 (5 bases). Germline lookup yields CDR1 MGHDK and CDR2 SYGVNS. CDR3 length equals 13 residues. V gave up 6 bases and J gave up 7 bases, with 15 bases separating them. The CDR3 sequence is CASSEILGGEAFF. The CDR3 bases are TGTGCCAGCAGCGAAATTCTTGGGGGTGAAGCTTTCTTT.

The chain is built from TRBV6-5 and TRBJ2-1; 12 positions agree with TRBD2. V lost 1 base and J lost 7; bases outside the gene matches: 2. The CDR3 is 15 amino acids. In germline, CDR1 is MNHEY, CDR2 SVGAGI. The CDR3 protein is CASSYLTSGSNEQFF. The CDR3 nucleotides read TGTGCCAGCAGTTACTTGACTAGCGGGAGTAATGAGCAGTTCTTC.

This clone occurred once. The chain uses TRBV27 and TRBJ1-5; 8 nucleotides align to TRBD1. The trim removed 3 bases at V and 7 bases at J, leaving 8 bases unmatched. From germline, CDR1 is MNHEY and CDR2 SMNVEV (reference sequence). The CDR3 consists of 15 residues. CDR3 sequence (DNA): TGTGCCAGCAGTTTTTCCGGACAGGGTAAACAGCCCCAGCATTTT. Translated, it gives CASSFSGQGKQPQHF.

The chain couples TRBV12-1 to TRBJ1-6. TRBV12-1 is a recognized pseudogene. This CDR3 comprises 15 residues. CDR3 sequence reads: CASSCGAREVSPLHF. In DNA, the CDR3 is TGTGCCAGCAGCTGTGGGGCCCGGGAGGTCTCACCCCTCCACTTT.

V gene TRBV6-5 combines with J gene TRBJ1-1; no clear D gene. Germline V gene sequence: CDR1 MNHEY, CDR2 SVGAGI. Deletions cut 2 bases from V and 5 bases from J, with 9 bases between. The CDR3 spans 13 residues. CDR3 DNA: TGTGCCAGCAGTTACAGCCGGGAGACTGAAGCTTTCTTT. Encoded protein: CASSYSRETEAFF.

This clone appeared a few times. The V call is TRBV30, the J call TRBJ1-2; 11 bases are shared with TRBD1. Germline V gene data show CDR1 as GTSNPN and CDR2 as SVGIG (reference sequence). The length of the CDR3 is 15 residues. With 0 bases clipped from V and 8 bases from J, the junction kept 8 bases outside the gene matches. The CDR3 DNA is TGTGCCTGGAGTGTAGTAAGGACAGGGGGCTGGGGCTACACCTTC. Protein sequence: CAWSVVRTGGWGYTF.

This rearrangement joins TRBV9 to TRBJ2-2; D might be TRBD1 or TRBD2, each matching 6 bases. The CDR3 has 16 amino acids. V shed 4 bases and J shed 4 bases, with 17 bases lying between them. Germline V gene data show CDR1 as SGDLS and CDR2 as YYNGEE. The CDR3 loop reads CASSTTTGGSTGELFF. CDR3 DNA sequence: TGTGCCAGCAGCACCACCACCGGGGGCTCCACCGGGGAGCTGTTTTTT.

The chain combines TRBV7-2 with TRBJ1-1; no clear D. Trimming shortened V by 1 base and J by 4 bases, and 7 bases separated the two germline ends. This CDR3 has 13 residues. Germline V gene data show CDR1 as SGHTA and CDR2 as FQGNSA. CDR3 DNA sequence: TGTGCCAGCAGCTTAGGAGTGGGCACTGAAGCTTTCTTT. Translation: CASSLGVGTEAFF. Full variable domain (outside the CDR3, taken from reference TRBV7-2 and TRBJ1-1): GAGVSQSPSNKVTEKGKDVELRCDPISGHTALYWYRQSLGQGLEFLIYFQGNSAPDKSGLPSDRFSAERTGGSVSTLTIQRTQQEDSAVYLCASSLGVGTEAFFGQGTRLTVV.

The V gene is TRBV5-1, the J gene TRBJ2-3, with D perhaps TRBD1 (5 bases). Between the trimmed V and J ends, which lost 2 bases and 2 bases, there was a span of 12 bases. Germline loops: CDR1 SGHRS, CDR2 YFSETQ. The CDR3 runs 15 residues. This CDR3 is CASSFGHFNTDTQYF. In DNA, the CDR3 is TGCGCCAGCAGCTTCGGACACTTTAACACAGATACGCAGTATTTT.

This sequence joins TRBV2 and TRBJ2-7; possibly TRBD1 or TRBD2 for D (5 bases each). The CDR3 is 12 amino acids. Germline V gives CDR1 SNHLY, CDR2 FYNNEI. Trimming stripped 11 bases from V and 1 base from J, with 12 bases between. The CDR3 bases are TGTGCCGGTTGGGACGGATCCTACGAGCAGTACTTC. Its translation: CAGWDGSYEQYF.

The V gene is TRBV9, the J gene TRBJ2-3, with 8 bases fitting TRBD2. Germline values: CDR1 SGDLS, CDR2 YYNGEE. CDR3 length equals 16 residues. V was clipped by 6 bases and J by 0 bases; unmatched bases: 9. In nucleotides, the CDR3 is TGTGCCAGCACCCCGGGAGGGAGGGCAAGCACAGATACGCAGTATTTT. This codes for CASTPGGRASTDTQYF.

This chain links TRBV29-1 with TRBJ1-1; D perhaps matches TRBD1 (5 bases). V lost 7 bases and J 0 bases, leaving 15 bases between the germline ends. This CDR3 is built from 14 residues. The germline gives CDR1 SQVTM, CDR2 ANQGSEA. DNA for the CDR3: TGCAGCGCTAAGGGGCTAACAGTGAACACTGAAGCTTTCTTT. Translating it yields CSAKGLTVNTEAFF.

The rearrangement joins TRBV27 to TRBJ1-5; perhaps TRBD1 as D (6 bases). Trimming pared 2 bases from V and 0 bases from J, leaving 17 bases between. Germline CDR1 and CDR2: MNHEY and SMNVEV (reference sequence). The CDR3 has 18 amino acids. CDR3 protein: CASSLRAGADNSNQPQHF. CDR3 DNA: TGTGCCAGCAGTTTACGAGCAGGGGCAGATAATAGCAATCAGCCCCAGCATTTT.

The CDR3 sequence is CASRGPGQFDNEQFF. The CDR3 bases are TGTGCCAGCAGGGGGCCGGGACAGTTTGATAATGAGCAGTTCTTC. The gene calls are TRBV14 and TRBJ2-1; 7 nucleotides align to TRBD1. The V segment lost 6 bases and the J segment 7 bases; nucleotides outside the gene matches: 12. The germline CDR1 and CDR2 sequences are SGHDN and FVKESK. The CDR3 consists of 15 residues.

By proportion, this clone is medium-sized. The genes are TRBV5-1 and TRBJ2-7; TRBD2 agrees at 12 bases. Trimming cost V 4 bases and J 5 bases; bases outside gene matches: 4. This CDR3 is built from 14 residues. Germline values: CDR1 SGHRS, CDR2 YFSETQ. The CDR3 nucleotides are TGCGCCAGCAGCCCGTCTAGCGGGAGGGACGAGCAGTACTTC. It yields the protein CASSPSSGRDEQYF.

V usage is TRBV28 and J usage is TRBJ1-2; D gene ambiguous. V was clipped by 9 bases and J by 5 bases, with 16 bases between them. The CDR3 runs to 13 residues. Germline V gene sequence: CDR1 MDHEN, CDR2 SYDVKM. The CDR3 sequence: CASAGGRPYGYTF. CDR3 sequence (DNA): TGTGCCAGTGCGGGTGGCAGACCTTATGGCTACACCTTC.

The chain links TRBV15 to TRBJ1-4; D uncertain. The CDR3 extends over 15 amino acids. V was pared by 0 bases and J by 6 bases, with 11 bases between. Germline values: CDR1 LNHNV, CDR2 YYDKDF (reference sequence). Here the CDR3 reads CATSRDRGWDEKLFF. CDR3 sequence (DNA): TGTGCCACCAGCAGAGATCGCGGCTGGGATGAAAAACTGTTTTTT.

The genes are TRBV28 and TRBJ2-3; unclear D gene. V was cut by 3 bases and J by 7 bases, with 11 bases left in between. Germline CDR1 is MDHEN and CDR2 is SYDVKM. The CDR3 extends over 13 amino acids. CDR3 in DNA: TGTGCCAGCAGTTTGGCCCCAGATTATACGCAGTATTTT. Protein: CASSLAPDYTQYF.

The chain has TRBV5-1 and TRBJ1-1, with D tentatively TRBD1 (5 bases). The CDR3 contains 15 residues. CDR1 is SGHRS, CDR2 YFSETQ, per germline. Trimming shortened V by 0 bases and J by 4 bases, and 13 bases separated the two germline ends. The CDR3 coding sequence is TGCGCCAGCAGCTTGGAGGGACCCTCGAGCACTGAAGCTTTCTTT. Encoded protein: CASSLEGPSSTEAFF.

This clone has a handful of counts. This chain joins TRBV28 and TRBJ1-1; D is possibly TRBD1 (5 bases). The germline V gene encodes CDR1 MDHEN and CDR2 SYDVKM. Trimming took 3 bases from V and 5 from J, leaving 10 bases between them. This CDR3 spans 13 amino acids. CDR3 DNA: TGTGCCAGCAGTTTCCAAGGGGAAACTGAAGCTTTCTTT. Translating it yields CASSFQGETEAFF.

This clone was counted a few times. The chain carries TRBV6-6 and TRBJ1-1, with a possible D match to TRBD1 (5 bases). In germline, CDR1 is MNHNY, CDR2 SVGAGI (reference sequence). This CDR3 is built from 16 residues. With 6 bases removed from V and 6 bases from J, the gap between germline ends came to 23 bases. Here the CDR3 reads CASSKTPQSGDAEAFF. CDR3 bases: TGTGCCAGCAGCAAAACTCCACAAAGCGGGGACGCTGAAGCTTTCTTT.